The 24 T cell receptor beta chains reported below all come from one sample, sequenced in a study of OX40 agonist ivuxolimab in advanced cancers. Repertoires were generated with immunoSEQ multiplex PCR, while TCRdb's copy carries only in-frame clones and drops some. The sample has around 55,000 clones; approximately 80% are singletons. The sample consisted of CD4+ or CD8+ T cells sorted from blood, taken in a trial of the OX40 agonist ivuxolimab. The receptors here all came from an adult with an advanced solid tumor such as melanoma, head and neck, liver or kidney cancer.

The gene calls are TRBV9 and TRBJ1-1; D ambiguous. CDR3 size: 13 residues. Germline CDR1 is SGDLS and CDR2 is YYNGEE. The V end lost 0 bases, the J end lost 3 bases, and 6 bases lay between the germline ends. The CDR3 DNA reads TGTGCCAGCAGCGTAGCTACCGACACTGAAGCTTTCTTT. As protein: CASSVATDTEAFF.

The CDR3: CASNSVDRGDYGYTF. CDR3 DNA sequence: TGTGCCAGTAACTCCGTTGACAGGGGCGACTATGGCTACACCTTC. The chain uses TRBV19 and TRBJ1-2, with 8 bases fitting TRBD1. CDR3 length: 15 residues. The germline V gene has CDR1 LNHDA and CDR2 SQIVND (reference sequence). The J segment lost 3 bases and the V segment lost 7 bases, leaving 10 bases of the junction unmatched.

The chain recombines TRBV2 with TRBJ2-3; 9 nucleotides agree with TRBD2. J gave up 9 bases and V 6 bases, and 7 bases lay outside the gene matches. The germline gives CDR1 SNHLY, CDR2 FYNNEI. The CDR3 totals 13 residues. Here the CDR3 DNA reads TGTGCCAGCAGGGATGGGACTAGCAGAACGCAGTATTTT. Translated, it gives CASRDGTSRTQYF.

The chain combines TRBV9 with TRBJ2-7; 7 bases fit TRBD1. Germline V lookup: CDR1 SGDLS, CDR2 YYNGEE. The V gene end was trimmed by 3 bases and the J gene end by 0 bases; junction bases not matched to a gene: 6. The CDR3 runs to 15 residues. CDR3 coding DNA: TGTGCCAGCAGCGCCCGGGACAGTAGCTCCTACGAGCAGTACTTC. Protein: CASSARDSSSYEQYF.

This sequence joins TRBV19 and TRBJ1-2, with D possibly TRBD1 on 5 matching bases. This CDR3 spans 14 amino acids. Deletions cut 7 bases from V and 7 bases from J, with 19 bases between. The V gene's germline CDR1 is LNHDA and CDR2 SQIVND (reference sequence). This CDR3 is CASTSHGAGSGYTF. In DNA, the CDR3 is TGTGCCAGTACTTCTCACGGGGCAGGGAGTGGCTACACCTTC.

The chain couples TRBV7-3 to TRBJ2-3; D is unclear. Germline V gene lookup returns CDR1 SGHTA and CDR2 FQGTGA. CDR3 length equals 12 residues. With 4 bases removed from V and 11 bases from J, the gap between germline ends came to 13 bases. The CDR3 here is CASSSTRDVQYF. The CDR3 DNA follows: TGTGCCAGCAGCTCTACTCGCGACGTGCAGTATTTT.

V gene TRBV29-1 combines with J gene TRBJ2-1; D is unresolved. The CDR3 has 13 residues. The germline V gene has CDR1 SQVTM and CDR2 ANQGSEA. V gave up 4 bases and J gave up 0 bases, with 7 bases separating them. CDR3 region: CSVAPSSYNEQFF. Written as DNA, the CDR3 is TGCAGCGTTGCCCCAAGCTCCTACAATGAGCAGTTCTTC.

The chain has TRBV5-5 and TRBJ2-7; the match to TRBD1 covers 7 bases. The CDR3 contains 15 residues. Per germline, CDR1 SGHKS and CDR2 YYEKEE (reference sequence). The ends lost 5 bases at V and 1 base at J; junction bases unmatched: 9. The CDR3 loop is CASSATGTESYEQYF. The CDR3 DNA sequence: TGTGCCAGCAGTGCGACCGGGACAGAGTCCTACGAGCAGTACTTC.

This chain links TRBV7-8 with TRBJ1-1, with D possibly being TRBD1 (6 bases). Germline CDR1 and CDR2: SGHVS and FQNEAQ. Trimming stripped 5 bases from V and 3 bases from J, with 13 bases between. The CDR3 is made up of 14 amino acids. The CDR3 sequence is CASSLREGDTEAFF. DNA of the CDR3: TGTGCCAGCAGCCTCCGTGAGGGGGACACTGAAGCTTTCTTT.

This chain connects TRBV9 to TRBJ1-1, with D unclear. CDR1 SGDLS and CDR2 YYNGEE come from the germline V gene. The CDR3 has 14 amino acids. Trimming took 0 bases from V and 3 from J, leaving 9 bases between them. CDR3 nucleotide sequence: TGTGCCAGCAGCGTAGGAGCGGGATACACTGAAGCTTTCTTT. Protein sequence: CASSVGAGYTEAFF.

This clone was counted only a few times. The chain is built from TRBV15 and TRBJ2-4; unclear D gene. The CDR3 loop spans 15 amino acids. Germline CDR1 and CDR2: LNHNV and YYDKDF (reference sequence). The V end lost 1 base, the J end lost 1 base, and 8 bases lay between the germline ends. CDR3 nucleotide sequence: TGTGCCACCAGCAGAGTTACGGCGGCCAAAAACATTCAGTACTTC. This gives the protein CATSRVTAAKNIQYF.

This rearrangement joins TRBV15 to TRBJ2-7; 8 nucleotides agree with TRBD1. This CDR3 has 16 amino acids. Trimming cost V 5 bases and J 7 bases; bases outside gene matches: 16. The germline V gene encodes CDR1 LNHNV and CDR2 YYDKDF (reference sequence). This CDR3 reads CATSQVTGTGSKEQYF. In nucleotides, the CDR3 is TGTGCCACCAGCCAAGTTACCGGGACAGGATCGAAAGAGCAGTACTTC.

This sequence joins TRBV28 and TRBJ1-2; D gene ambiguous. The CDR3 is made up of 12 amino acids. Per germline, CDR1 MDHEN and CDR2 SYDVKM. Trimming took off 3 bases at V and 5 bases at J, with 7 bases between the two ends. The CDR3 DNA reads TGTGCCAGCAGTTTGACGATATATGGCTACACCTTC. It is translated as CASSLTIYGYTF.

The rearrangement joins TRBV4-1 to TRBJ1-1, with TRBD1 matching over 12 bases. The length of the CDR3 is 19 residues. The germline CDR1 and CDR2 sequences are MGHRA and YSYEKL. Unmatched junction bases numbered 12, after V lost 4 bases and J lost 0 bases. CDR3 loop: CASSPRIGTGGEVNTEAFF. The CDR3 nucleotides read TGCGCCAGCAGCCCACGAATAGGGACAGGGGGCGAGGTGAACACTGAAGCTTTCTTT.

The rearrangement joins TRBV5-1 to TRBJ2-7, with D possibly TRBD2 on 6 matching bases. The CDR3 is 15 residues long. V was shortened by 4 bases and J by 3 bases, with 17 bases between the two germline ends. Germline loops: CDR1 SGHRS, CDR2 YFSETQ. The CDR3 loop reads CASSMGGVVDYEQYF. CDR3 in DNA: TGCGCCAGCAGCATGGGGGGAGTTGTCGACTACGAGCAGTACTTC. Together with reference TRBV5-1 and TRBJ2-7, the CDR3 gives the full variable domain: KAGVTQTPRYLIKTRGQQVTLSCSPISGHRSVSWYQQTPGQGLQFLFEYFSETQRNKGNFPGRFSGRQFSNSRSEMNVSTLELGDSALYLCASSMGGVVDYEQYFGPGTRLTVT.

The chain uses TRBV12-5 and TRBJ1-5; no clear D. The CDR3 has 12 amino acids. Germline V CDR1 and CDR2: LGHNT, FRNRAP. Trimming pared 1 base from V and 6 bases from J, leaving 4 bases between. Written as DNA, the CDR3 is TGTGCTAGTGGTTTGGACCCTCAGCCCCAGCATTTT. It is translated as CASGLDPQPQHF.

This rearrangement joins TRBV5-8 to TRBJ2-5; 13 bases match TRBD2. Germline V gene data show CDR1 as SGHTS and CDR2 as YDEGEE. V lost 4 bases, J lost 3 bases, and 3 bases stayed unmatched. The CDR3 has 15 residues. The CDR3 nucleotides read TGTGCCAGCAGCCCAGGGACTAGCGGGGAAGAGACCCAGTACTTC. This sequence encodes CASSPGTSGEETQYF.

This rearrangement joins TRBV11-2 to TRBJ2-2, with D perhaps given as TRBD1 or TRBD2 (5 bases each). The V gene lost 6 bases and the J gene lost 5 bases, with 16 bases spanning the gap. Germline V CDR1 and CDR2: SGHAT, FQNNGV. The CDR3 sequence is 15 residues long. The CDR3 DNA reads TGTGCCAGCAGGCGCTCTGGGGGATTTACCGGGGAGCTGTTTTTT. Translated: CASRRSGGFTGELFF.

The chain combines TRBV5-1 with TRBJ2-3; D is unresolved. V dropped 6 bases and J dropped 2 bases, with 10 bases sitting between them. Germline V gene data show CDR1 as SGHRS and CDR2 as YFSETQ. The CDR3 totals 13 residues. Written as DNA, the CDR3 is TGCGCCAGCACCCCCCCGGTCACAGATACGCAGTATTTT. Encoded protein: CASTPPVTDTQYF.

The chain combines TRBV19 with TRBJ1-5; a weak D match, TRBD1 (6 bases). Trimming left V 7 bases short and J 3 bases short, with 19 bases between. Germline V gene sequence: CDR1 LNHDA, CDR2 SQIVND (reference sequence). The length of the CDR3 is 16 residues. This CDR3 is CASTPSPYRANQPQHF. The CDR3 region has the DNA TGTGCCAGTACCCCAAGCCCCTACAGGGCCAATCAGCCCCAGCATTTT.

The chain couples TRBV7-8 to TRBJ1-1, with 7 positions matching TRBD1. Germline V gives CDR1 SGHVS, CDR2 FQNEAQ. The CDR3 has 14 amino acids. The V segment lost 6 bases and the J segment 1 base; nucleotides outside the gene matches: 5. The CDR3 loop reads CASRVTGQNTEAFF. CDR3 coding DNA: TGTGCCAGCAGGGTGACAGGGCAGAACACTGAAGCTTTCTTT.

This sequence joins TRBV11-3 and TRBJ1-3; perhaps TRBD1 as D (5 bases). Germline V gives CDR1 SGHNT, CDR2 YENEEA. Trimming removed 6 bases from V and 3 bases from J, with 9 bases in between. This CDR3 region has 13 residues. As DNA, the CDR3 is TGTGCCAGCAGTGGGACCGGTGGAAACACCATATATTTT. This codes for CASSGTGGNTIYF.

V gene TRBV6-4 combines with J gene TRBJ1-1, with a possible D match to TRBD1 (5 bases). Per germline, CDR1 MRHNA and CDR2 SNTAGT. The germline V and J ends were trimmed by 6 bases and 1 base, with 12 bases remaining between them. The CDR3 consists of 14 residues. As DNA, the CDR3 is TGTGCCAGCAGAAATTCCGACAGGAACACTGAAGCTTTCTTT. Translated: CASRNSDRNTEAFF.

The chain is built from TRBV7-9 and TRBJ2-1, with D perhaps TRBD1 (6 bases). V was cut by 1 base and J by 11 bases, with 15 bases left in between. From germline, CDR1 is SEHNR and CDR2 FQNEAQ (reference sequence). CDR3 length: 14 amino acids. CDR3 region: CASSLEGTPNQQFF. As DNA, the CDR3 is TGTGCCAGCAGCTTAGAGGGGACACCGAATCAGCAGTTCTTC.